Below, one TCR beta chain is given with its context. Its antigen is not yet known. Base qualities are missing; no much larger clone stands one base away. Its CDR3 holds 13 amino acids, cysteine through phenylalanine. Here the CDR3 DNA is all that survives: 39 bases in frame from base 1. V lost 5 bases and J lost 4 bases; the stretch between them is 9 bases long. CDR1 and CDR2 (MDHEN, SYDVKM) derive from the germline V gene. These data belong to a study of blood T cell repertoires in COVID-19 (dated by TCRdb to the early 2020s). As for the study more broadly: Samples from collaborators originated in the United States, Italy and Spain and spanned both the acute and convalescent phases of COVID-19. The sample metadata nearly always contained a de-identified subject ID, COVID-19 status, age in years and sex. The samples were drawn from the first 160 participants of the ongoing ImmuneRACE study and from over 950 subjects provided by 6 global collaborators. The repertoires were released in a freely available public database intended as a resource for research on the immune response to SARS-CoV-2. Deeply sampled blood TCRbeta repertoires from subjects exposed to, actively infected with, or recovered from COVID-19 were included in the dataset. Where HLA class I and class II types were available, the types were taken from metadata supplied by the sample provider, not from assay-based typing. The material from the prospective study consisted of cDNA or gDNA derived from T cells, B-cell-depleted T cells, or PBMCs.

TCRbeta CDR3 regions were amplified from genomic DNA using the immunoSEQ Assay, a bias-controlled multiplex PCR. On the authors' methods: Within the assay, amplification of reference gene primers was used to estimate how many nucleated cells each sample contained. To quantify the absolute abundance of each unique TCRbeta CDR3 rearrangement, sequence reads were collapsed and filtered. Productive Simpson clonality was computed per sample as the square root of Simpson's diversity index over productive rearrangements. The table was pulled from immuneACCESS by TCRdb, which kept in-frame rearrangements only. Such tables lose some clones; where checked, under half of the loss comes from unresolved V genes, and the rest has no known cause. Clonal size and the V and J genes are those of that table, whereas D and trimming came from the DNA. The sample table contains nearly 90,000 clones; only one count was recorded for 90% of them. The ten largest clones capture roughly 7% of the sample.

Overall study results and their limits: How much clinical and demographic metadata was included differed by source and by participant, and the metadata was provided uncurated.

One collaborating source in Seattle enrolled patients while the patients were actively infected and followed the patients over time throughout the course of disease. Each collaborating institution followed its own protocols to collect whole blood in K2EDTA tubes. For TCRbeta analysis, collaborators shipped samples as frozen whole blood, isolated PBMCs, or DNA extracted from either of those sample types. This sequence uses TRBV28 and TRBJ1-5; the D gene is perhaps TRBD1, on 5 matching bases. The sample taken for sequencing was peripheral blood. The TCR originated in a man younger than 30 with COVID-19, enrolled during active disease. This receptor carries the CDR3 CASSPQANQPQHF. The DNA sequence follows: TGTGCCAGCAGTCCACAGGCTAATCAGCCCCAGCATTTT.